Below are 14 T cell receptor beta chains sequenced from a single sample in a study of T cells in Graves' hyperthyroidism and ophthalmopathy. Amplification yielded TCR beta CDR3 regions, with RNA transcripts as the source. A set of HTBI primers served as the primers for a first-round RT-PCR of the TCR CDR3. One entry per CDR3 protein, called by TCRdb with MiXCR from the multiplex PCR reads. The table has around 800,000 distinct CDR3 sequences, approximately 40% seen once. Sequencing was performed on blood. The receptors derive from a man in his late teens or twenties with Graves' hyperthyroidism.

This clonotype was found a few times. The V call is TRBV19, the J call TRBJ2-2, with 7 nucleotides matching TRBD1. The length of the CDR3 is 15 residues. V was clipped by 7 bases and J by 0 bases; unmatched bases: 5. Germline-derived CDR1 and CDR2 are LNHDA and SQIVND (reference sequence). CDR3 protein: CASKGGRANTGELFF. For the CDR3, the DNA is TGTGCCAGTAAAGGGGGCCGCGCGAACACCGGGGAGCTGTTTTTT.

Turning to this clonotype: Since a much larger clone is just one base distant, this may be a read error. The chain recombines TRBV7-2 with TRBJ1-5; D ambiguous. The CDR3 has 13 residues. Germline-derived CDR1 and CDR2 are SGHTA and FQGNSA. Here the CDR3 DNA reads TGTGCCGGCAGCTCCGAACAGCATCAGCCCCAGCATTTT. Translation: CAGSSEQHQPQHF.

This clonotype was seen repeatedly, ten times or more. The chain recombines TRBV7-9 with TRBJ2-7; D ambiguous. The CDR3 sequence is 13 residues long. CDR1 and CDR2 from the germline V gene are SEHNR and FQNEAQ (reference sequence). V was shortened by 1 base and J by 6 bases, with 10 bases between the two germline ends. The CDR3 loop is CASSLGQPSEQYF. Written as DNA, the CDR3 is TGTGCCAGCAGCTTAGGGCAGCCGAGCGAGCAGTACTTC.

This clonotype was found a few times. CDR3 in amino acids: CASSLHGGGAFF. DNA for the CDR3: TGTGCCAGCAGCTTACATGGCGGCGGAGCTTTCTTT. J is TRBJ1-1 and V is TRBV5-5; D unresolved. Trimming pared 2 bases from V and 10 bases from J, leaving 12 bases between. The V gene's germline CDR1 is SGHKS and CDR2 YYEKEE (reference sequence). The CDR3 has 12 amino acids.

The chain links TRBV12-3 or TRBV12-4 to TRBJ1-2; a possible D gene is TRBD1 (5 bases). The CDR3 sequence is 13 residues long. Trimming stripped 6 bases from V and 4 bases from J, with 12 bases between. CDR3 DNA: TGTGCCAGCAGCCGGGACTTCGGCTATGGCTACACCTTC. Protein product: CASSRDFGYGYTF.

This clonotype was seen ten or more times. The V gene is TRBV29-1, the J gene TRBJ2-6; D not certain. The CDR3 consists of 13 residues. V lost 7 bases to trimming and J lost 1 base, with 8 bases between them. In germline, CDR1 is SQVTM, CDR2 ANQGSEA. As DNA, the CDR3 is TGCAGCGCGACCTTATCTGGGGCCAACGTCCTGACTTTC. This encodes CSATLSGANVLTF.

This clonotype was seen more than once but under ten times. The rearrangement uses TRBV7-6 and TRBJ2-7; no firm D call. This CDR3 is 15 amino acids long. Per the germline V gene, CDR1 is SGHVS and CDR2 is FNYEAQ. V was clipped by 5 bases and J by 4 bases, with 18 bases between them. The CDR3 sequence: CASSPPKGVGYEQYF. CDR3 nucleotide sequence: TGTGCCAGCAGCCCCCCCAAAGGAGTGGGTTACGAGCAGTACTTC.

CDR3 sequence reads: CSVGDDRDRLYYGYTF. The CDR3 bases are TGCAGCGTTGGGGATGACCGGGACCGCCTTTACTATGGCTACACCTTC. V is TRBV29-1 and J is TRBJ1-2, with D possibly TRBD1 on 5 matching bases. Germline CDR1 SQVTM, CDR2 ANQGSEA. Deletions cut 4 bases from V and 3 bases from J, with 21 bases between. CDR3 length: 16 amino acids.

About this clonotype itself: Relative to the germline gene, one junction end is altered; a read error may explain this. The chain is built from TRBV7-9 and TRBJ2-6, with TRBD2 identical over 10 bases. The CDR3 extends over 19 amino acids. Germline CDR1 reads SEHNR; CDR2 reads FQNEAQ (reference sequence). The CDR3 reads CASSQDSRSGRTGANVLTF. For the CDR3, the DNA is TGCGCCAGCAGCCAAGATTCTCGTAGCGGGAGGACTGGGGCCAACGTCCTGACTTTC. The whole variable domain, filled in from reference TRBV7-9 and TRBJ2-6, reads DTGVSQNPRHKITKRGQNVTFRCDPISEHNRLYWYRQTLGQGPEFLTYFQNEAQLEKSRLLSDRFSAERPKGSFSTLEIQRTEQGDSAMYLCASSQDSRSGRTGANVLTFGAGSRLTVL.

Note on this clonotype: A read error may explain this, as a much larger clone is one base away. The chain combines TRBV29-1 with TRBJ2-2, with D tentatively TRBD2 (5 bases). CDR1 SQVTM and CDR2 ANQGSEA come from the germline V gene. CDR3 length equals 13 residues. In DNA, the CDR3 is TGCGGCGGGTACGACACCAACACCGGGGAGCTGTTTTTT. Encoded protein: CGGYDTNTGELFF.

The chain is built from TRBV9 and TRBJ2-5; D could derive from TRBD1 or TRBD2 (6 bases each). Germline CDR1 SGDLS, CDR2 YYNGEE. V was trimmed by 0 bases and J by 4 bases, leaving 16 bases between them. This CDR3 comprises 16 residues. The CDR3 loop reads CASSVGDRRGSETQYF. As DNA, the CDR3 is TGTGCCAGCAGCGTAGGTGACAGGAGGGGATCAGAGACCCAGTACTTC.

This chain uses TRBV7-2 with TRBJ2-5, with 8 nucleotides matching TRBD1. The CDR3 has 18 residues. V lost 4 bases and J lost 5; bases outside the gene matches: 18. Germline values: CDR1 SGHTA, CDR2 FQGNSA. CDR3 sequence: CASSWGQATKGGWETQYF. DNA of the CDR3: TGTGCCAGCAGCTGGGGACAGGCAACTAAGGGGGGCTGGGAGACCCAGTACTTC.

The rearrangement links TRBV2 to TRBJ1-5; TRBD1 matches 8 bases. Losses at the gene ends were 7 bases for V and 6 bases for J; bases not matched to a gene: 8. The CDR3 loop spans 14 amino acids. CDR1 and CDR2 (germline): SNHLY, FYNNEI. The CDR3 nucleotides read TGTGCCAGCATCTCAGGGGGCGCGGGTCAGCCCCAGCATTTT. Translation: CASISGGAGQPQHF.

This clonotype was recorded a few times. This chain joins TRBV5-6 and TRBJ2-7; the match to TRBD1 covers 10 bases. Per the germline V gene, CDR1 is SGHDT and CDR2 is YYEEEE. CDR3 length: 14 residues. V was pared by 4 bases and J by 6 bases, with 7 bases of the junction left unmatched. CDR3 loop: CASSQDRGLSEQYF. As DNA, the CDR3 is TGTGCCAGCAGCCAAGACAGGGGGCTAAGCGAGCAGTACTTC.